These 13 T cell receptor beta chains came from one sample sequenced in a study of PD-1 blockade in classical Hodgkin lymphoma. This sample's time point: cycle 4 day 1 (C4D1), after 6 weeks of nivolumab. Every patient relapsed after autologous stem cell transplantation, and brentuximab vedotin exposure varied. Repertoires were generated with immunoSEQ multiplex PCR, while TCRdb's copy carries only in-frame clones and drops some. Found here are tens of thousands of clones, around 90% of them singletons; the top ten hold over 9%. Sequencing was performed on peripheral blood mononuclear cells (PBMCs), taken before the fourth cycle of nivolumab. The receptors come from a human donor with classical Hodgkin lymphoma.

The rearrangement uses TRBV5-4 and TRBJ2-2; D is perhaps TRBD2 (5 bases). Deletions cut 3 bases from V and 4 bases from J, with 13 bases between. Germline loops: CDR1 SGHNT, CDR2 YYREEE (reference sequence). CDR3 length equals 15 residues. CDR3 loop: CASSSLAPGTGELFF. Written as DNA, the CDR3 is TGTGCCAGCAGCTCCCTAGCTCCGGGCACCGGGGAGCTGTTTTTT.

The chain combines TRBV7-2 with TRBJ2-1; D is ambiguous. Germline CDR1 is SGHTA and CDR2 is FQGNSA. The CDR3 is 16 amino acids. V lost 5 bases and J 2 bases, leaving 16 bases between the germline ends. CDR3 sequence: CASSEGPTRTYNEQFF. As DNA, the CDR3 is TGTGCCAGCAGCGAAGGACCGACAAGAACCTACAATGAGCAGTTCTTC.

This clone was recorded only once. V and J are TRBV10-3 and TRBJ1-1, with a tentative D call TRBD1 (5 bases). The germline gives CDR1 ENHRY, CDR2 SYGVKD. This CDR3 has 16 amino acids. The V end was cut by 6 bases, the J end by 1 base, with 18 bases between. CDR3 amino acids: CAISAPPGRGNTEAFF. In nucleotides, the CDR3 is TGTGCCATCAGCGCCCCCCCGGGTAGGGGGAACACTGAAGCTTTCTTT.

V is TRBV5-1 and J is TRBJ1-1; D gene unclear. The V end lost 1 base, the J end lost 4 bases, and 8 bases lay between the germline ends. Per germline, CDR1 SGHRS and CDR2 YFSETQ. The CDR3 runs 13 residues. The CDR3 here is CASSLREFTEAFF. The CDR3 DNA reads TGCGCCAGCAGCTTGAGGGAGTTCACTGAAGCTTTCTTT.

This CDR3 is CASRTGSRYEQFF. CDR3 DNA sequence: TGTGCCAGCAGAACAGGGAGCCGATATGAGCAGTTCTTC. The chain has TRBV2 and TRBJ2-1; possibly TRBD1 for D (6 bases). The V gene lost 6 bases and the J gene lost 8 bases, with 14 bases spanning the gap. The CDR3 spans 13 residues. Germline V gives CDR1 SNHLY, CDR2 FYNNEI.

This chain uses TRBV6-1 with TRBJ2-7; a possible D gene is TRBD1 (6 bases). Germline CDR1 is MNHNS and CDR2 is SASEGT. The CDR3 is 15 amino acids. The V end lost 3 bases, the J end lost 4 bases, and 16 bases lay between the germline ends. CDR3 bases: TGTGCCAGCAGTGAGGGGGCGCGACTGCTGTACGAGCAGTACTTC. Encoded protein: CASSEGARLLYEQYF.

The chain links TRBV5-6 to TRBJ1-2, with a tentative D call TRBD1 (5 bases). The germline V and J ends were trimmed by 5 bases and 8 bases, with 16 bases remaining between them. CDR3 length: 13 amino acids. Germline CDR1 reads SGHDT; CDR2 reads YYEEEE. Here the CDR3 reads CASRPWGGNGYTF. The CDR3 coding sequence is TGTGCCAGCAGACCCTGGGGGGGGAACGGCTACACCTTC.

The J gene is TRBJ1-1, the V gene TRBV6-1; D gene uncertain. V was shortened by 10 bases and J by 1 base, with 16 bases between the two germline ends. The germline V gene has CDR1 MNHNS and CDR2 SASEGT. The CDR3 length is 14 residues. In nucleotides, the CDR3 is TGTGCCACCAAAAACCAGGAGACGAACACTGAAGCTTTCTTT. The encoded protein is CATKNQETNTEAFF.

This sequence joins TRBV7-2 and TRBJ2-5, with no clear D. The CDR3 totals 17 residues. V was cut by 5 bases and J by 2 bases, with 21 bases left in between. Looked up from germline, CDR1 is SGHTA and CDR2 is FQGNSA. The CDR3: CASSPGVGRTHQETQYF. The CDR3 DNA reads TGTGCCAGCAGCCCTGGGGTTGGCCGTACCCATCAAGAGACCCAGTACTTC.

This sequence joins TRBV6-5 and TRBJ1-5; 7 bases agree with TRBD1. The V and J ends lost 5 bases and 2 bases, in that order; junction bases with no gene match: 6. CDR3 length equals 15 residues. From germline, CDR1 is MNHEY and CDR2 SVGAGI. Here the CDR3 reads CASSPRGIRNQPQHF. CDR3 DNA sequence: TGTGCCAGCAGTCCCAGGGGGATTCGCAATCAGCCCCAGCATTTT.

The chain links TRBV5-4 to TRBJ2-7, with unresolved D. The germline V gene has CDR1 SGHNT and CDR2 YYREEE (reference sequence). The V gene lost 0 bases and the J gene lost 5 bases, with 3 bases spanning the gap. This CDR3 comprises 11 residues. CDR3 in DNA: TGTGCCAGCAGCTTGGGTAACGAGCAGTACTTC. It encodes CASSLGNEQYF.

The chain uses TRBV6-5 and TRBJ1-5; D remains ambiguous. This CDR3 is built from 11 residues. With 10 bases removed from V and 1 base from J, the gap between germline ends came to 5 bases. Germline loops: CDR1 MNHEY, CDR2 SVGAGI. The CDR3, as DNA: TGTGCCACCGGGAGCAATCAGCCCCAGCATTTT. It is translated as CATGSNQPQHF.

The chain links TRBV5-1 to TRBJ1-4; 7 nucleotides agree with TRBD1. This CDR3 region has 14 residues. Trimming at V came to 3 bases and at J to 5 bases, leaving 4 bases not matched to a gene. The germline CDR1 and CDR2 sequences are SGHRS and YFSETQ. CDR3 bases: TGCGCCAGCAGCTCAGGGACAGCAAATGAAAAACTGTTTTTT. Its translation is CASSSGTANEKLFF.